Below are 15 T cell receptor beta chains sequenced from a single sample in a study of blood T cell repertoires in COVID-19. Produced via immunoSEQ multiplex PCR; TCRdb's table is partial and in-frame only. The sample includes roughly 120,000 clones, roughly nine tenths of them seen just once. Specimen: peripheral blood. These receptors originate from a man between 65 and 85 years old who had recovered from COVID-19.

This chain uses TRBV14 with TRBJ1-1; no definite D call. Germline V CDR1 and CDR2: SGHDN, FVKESK. Trimming took 0 bases from V and 1 from J, leaving 6 bases between them. The CDR3 loop spans 14 amino acids. DNA of the CDR3: TGTGCCAGCAGCCAAGAGTACGGGAACACTGAAGCTTTCTTT. Residues: CASSQEYGNTEAFF.

This chain links TRBV9 with TRBJ2-5; 12 nucleotides match TRBD2. The CDR3 contains 15 residues. J lost 5 bases, V lost 4 bases, and 6 bases had no gene match. Germline V gives CDR1 SGDLS, CDR2 YYNGEE. Here the CDR3 reads CASSTRLAGVETQYF. The CDR3 coding sequence is TGTGCCAGCAGCACTCGACTAGCGGGGGTTGAGACCCAGTACTTC.

The chain employs TRBV2 and TRBJ2-3, with a possible D match to TRBD2 (5 bases). CDR1 is SNHLY and CDR2 is FYNNEI in the germline V gene. This CDR3 comprises 13 residues. V lost 5 bases and J lost 7, with 13 bases in between. In DNA, the CDR3 is TGTGCCAGCAGTACCCTCGACGGGAATACGCAGTATTTT. The encoded protein is CASSTLDGNTQYF.

The CDR3 coding sequence is TGTGCCAGCAGTTTAGTGGGACAGTCCCACGAGCAGTACTTC. Amino acids: CASSLVGQSHEQYF. The rearrangement links TRBV28 to TRBJ2-7; 7 bases are a match to TRBD1. V lost 2 bases to trimming and J lost 5 bases; unmatched junction nucleotides: 6. CDR3 length equals 14 residues. Germline CDR1 is MDHEN and CDR2 is SYDVKM.

J is TRBJ2-5 and V is TRBV13, with D possibly matching TRBD2 (6 bases). The CDR3 runs to 14 residues. Trimming removed 8 bases from V and 3 bases from J, with 16 bases in between. Looked up from germline, CDR1 is PRHDT and CDR2 is FYEKMQ (reference sequence). The CDR3 protein is CASRLAISKETQYF. In DNA, the CDR3 is TGTGCCAGCCGGCTAGCGATCAGTAAAGAGACCCAGTACTTC.

V gene TRBV12-3 or TRBV12-4 combines with J gene TRBJ1-2, with a weak D call TRBD1 (6 bases). The CDR3 covers 13 residues. With 2 bases removed from V and 7 bases from J, the gap between germline ends came to 11 bases. CDR3 amino acids: CASSLQGLGGYTF. As DNA, the CDR3 is TGTGCCAGCAGTTTACAGGGGTTGGGTGGCTACACCTTC.

The chain is built from TRBV9 and TRBJ1-3, with D maybe TRBD1 (5 bases). CDR3 length equals 14 residues. Germline CDR1 and CDR2: SGDLS and YYNGEE. V lost 3 bases, J lost 6 bases, and 13 bases lay in between. The CDR3 DNA reads TGTGCCAGCAGCGGGGACGGCGGGACAAACACCATATATTTT. Translating gives CASSGDGGTNTIYF. The full variable domain, completed using reference TRBV9 and TRBJ1-3, is DSGVTQTPKHLITATGQRVTLRCSPRSGDLSVYWYQQSLDQGLQFLIQYYNGEERAKGNILERFSAQQFPDLHSELNLSSLELGDSALYFCASSGDGGTNTIYFGEGSWLTVV.

This clone was counted once. The CDR3 spells CASSFAGTGGYGYTF. As DNA, the CDR3 is TGTGCCAGCAGCTTCGCCGGGACAGGAGGATATGGCTACACCTTC. This chain connects TRBV27 to TRBJ1-2; TRBD1 matches 8 bases. Trimming cost V 6 bases and J 5 bases; bases outside gene matches: 11. The CDR3 contains 15 residues. Germline-derived CDR1 and CDR2 are MNHEY and SMNVEV (reference sequence).

This clone was observed many times. This chain uses TRBV2 with TRBJ1-5, with unresolved D. The germline V and J ends were trimmed by 5 bases and 7 bases, with 12 bases remaining between them. This CDR3 contains 13 residues. Germline assignment: CDR1 SNHLY and CDR2 FYNNEI. The DNA for the CDR3 is TGTGCCAGCAGTTACCAGGAGGAACAGCCCCAGCATTTT. It yields the protein CASSYQEEQPQHF.

This clone was seen a single time. This chain links TRBV30 with TRBJ2-3; the match to TRBD2 covers 7 bases. Germline CDR1 and CDR2: GTSNPN and SVGIG (reference sequence). This CDR3 comprises 14 residues. Trimming removed 2 bases from V and 7 bases from J; junction bases left unmatched: 9. CDR3: CAWSLGGESNTQYF. CDR3 DNA: TGTGCCTGGAGTTTGGGGGGGGAGTCAAATACGCAGTATTTT. Combining the CDR3 with reference TRBV30 and TRBJ2-3 gives the whole variable domain SQTIHQWPATLVQPVGSPLSLECTVEGTSNPNLYWYRQAAGRGLQLLFYSVGIGQISSEVPQNLSASRPQDRQFILSSKKLLLSDSGFYLCAWSLGGESNTQYFGPGTRLTVL.

The V gene is TRBV27, the J gene TRBJ2-7; D might be TRBD2 (6 bases). Per germline, CDR1 MNHEY and CDR2 SMNVEV (reference sequence). The CDR3 has 14 amino acids. V was trimmed by 5 bases and J by 3 bases, leaving 14 bases between them. This chain's CDR3 is CASSVLGGDYEQYF. The CDR3 bases are TGTGCCAGCAGTGTCCTGGGCGGGGACTACGAGCAGTACTTC.

A few counts support this clone. The rearrangement joins TRBV2 to TRBJ1-2; tentatively, D is TRBD1 (6 bases). The length of the CDR3 is 14 residues. Germline V gene lookup returns CDR1 SNHLY and CDR2 FYNNEI. The germline V and J ends were trimmed by 6 bases and 6 bases, with 17 bases remaining between them. CDR3 sequence: CASSPEFYRDGYTF. CDR3 coding DNA: TGTGCCAGCAGCCCAGAATTCTACAGGGATGGCTACACCTTC.

V and J are TRBV19 and TRBJ2-7; D gene uncertain. CDR1 and CDR2 from the germline V gene are LNHDA and SQIVND (reference sequence). Trimming left V 1 base short and J 2 bases short, with 9 bases between. The CDR3 spans 14 residues. CDR3 residues: CASSIGRSPYEQYF. Written as DNA, the CDR3 is TGTGCCAGTAGTATAGGTCGGAGCCCCTACGAGCAGTACTTC.

V usage is TRBV28 and J usage is TRBJ1-4; D uncertain. The CDR3 consists of 14 residues. Germline CDR1 and CDR2: MDHEN and SYDVKM. Trimming took 2 bases from V and 8 from J, leaving 12 bases between them. As DNA, the CDR3 is TGTGCCAGCAGTTTAATCCAGGCACACGAAAAACTGTTTTTT. Its translation: CASSLIQAHEKLFF.

The rearrangement joins TRBV18 to TRBJ1-1, with 9 bases aligning to TRBD1. The V gene's germline CDR1 is KGHSH and CDR2 LQKENI. The CDR3 is 14 amino acids. Losses at the gene ends were 4 bases for V and 5 bases for J; bases not matched to a gene: 5. The CDR3 is CASSLGTGRTEAFF. DNA for the CDR3: TGTGCCAGCTCACTAGGGACAGGGAGGACTGAAGCTTTCTTT.